Listed below are T cell receptor beta chains from one sample, sequenced in a study of T cell clones after liver transplantation. Using immunoSEQ multiplex PCR, the repertoire was profiled, and TCRdb retains in-frame clones only, with some absent. The sample gives approximately 7,300 clones, 75% to 90% of which show up once; about 38% is in the top ten. The input for sequencing was CD8+ T cells from blood, taken before liver transplant. Receptor source: a human donor who received a liver transplant. Each CDR3 is given with its conserved first and last residue. The order of the fields is V gene, CDR3 length, clone size, J gene, D gene, CDR3 protein, CDR3 DNA. A D gene is named only where the DNA matches it firmly. Not every row has a clone size; where given, it reads once, few, many or a size class.

TRBV28	16	NA	TRBJ2-7	TRBD1	CASSTRQGATIYEQYF	TGTGCCAGCAGTACCCGACAGGGAGCAACAATATACGAGCAGTACTTC
TRBV27	15	NA	TRBJ1-5	TRBD1	CASSLLTGANQPQHF	TGTGCCAGCAGTTTATTGACAGGGGCCAATCAGCCCCAGCATTTT
TRBV27	14	NA	TRBJ1-2	NA	CASSQGLTGYGYTF	TGTGCCAGCAGCCAGGGATTAACAGGGTATGGCTACACCTTC
TRBV5-4	13	NA	TRBJ1-2	TRBD1	CASSPGQGAGYTF	TGTGCCAGCAGCCCGGGACAGGGGGCTGGCTACACCTTC
TRBV30	16	few	TRBJ2-1	TRBD2	CAWSVTAGGRYNEQFF	TGTGCCTGGAGTGTTACGGCGGGGGGGCGGTACAATGAGCAGTTCTTC
TRBV27	14	NA	TRBJ1-4	TRBD1	CASSAGTGSEKLFF	TGTGCCAGCAGTGCAGGGACAGGGAGTGAAAAACTGTTTTTT
TRBV30	16	NA	TRBJ2-1	NA	CAWSDRNRAHYNEQFF	TGTGCCTGGAGTGACCGTAACAGAGCTCACTACAATGAGCAGTTCTTC
TRBV6-1	13	NA	TRBJ2-3	NA	CAMKPLATDTQYF	TGTGCCATGAAGCCCTTAGCGACAGATACGCAGTATTTT
TRBV9	13	NA	TRBJ1-1	NA	CASSVVGGSEAFF	TGTGCCAGCAGCGTAGTTGGGGGCTCTGAAGCTTTCTTT
TRBV7-2	13	few	TRBJ2-7	TRBD2	CATRIGGADEQYF	TGTGCCACCCGAATCGGGGGGGCGGACGAGCAGTACTTC
TRBV29-1	12	NA	TRBJ2-7	TRBD1	CSAGTGTYEQYF	TGCAGCGCCGGGACAGGTACCTACGAGCAGTACTTC